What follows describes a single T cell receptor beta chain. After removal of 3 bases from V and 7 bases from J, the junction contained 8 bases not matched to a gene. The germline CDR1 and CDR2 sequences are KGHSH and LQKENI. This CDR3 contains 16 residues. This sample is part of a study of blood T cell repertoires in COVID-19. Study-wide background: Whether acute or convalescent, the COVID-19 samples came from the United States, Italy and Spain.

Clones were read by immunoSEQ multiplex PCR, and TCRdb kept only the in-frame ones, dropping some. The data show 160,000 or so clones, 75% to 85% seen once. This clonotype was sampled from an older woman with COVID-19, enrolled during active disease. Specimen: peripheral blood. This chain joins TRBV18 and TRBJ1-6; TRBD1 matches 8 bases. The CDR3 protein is CASSPLDRDGNSPLHF. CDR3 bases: TGTGCCAGCTCACCTCTGGACAGGGACGGGAATTCACCCCTCCACTTT.